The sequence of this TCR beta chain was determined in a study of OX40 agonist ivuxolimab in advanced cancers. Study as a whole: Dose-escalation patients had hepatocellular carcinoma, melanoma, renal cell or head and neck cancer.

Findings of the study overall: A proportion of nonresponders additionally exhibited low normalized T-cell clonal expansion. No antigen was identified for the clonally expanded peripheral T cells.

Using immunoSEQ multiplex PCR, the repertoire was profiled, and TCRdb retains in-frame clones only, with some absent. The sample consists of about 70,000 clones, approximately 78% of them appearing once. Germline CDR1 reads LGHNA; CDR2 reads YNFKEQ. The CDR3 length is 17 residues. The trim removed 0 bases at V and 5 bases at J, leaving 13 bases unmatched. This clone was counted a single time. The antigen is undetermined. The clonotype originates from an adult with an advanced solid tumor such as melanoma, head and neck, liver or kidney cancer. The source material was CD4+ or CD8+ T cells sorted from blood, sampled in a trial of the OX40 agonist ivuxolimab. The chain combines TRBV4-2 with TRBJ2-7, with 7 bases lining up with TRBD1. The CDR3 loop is CASSQDLSGTDSDEQYF. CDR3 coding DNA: TGTGCCAGCAGCCAAGATCTTTCCGGGACAGACTCAGACGAGCAGTACTTC.